The 13 T cell receptor beta chains given below trace back to one sample, sequenced in a study of beta chain features in type 1 diabetes. The study reverse transcribed the entire isolated RNA, so it sequenced expressed TCRB transcripts. The data were produced by immunoSEQ multiplex PCR, yet TCRdb's version contains in-frame clones alone and is incomplete. The table records 300,000 to 350,000 clones, less than 20% of them present only once. The sample was naive CD4+ T cells from blood. Receptors were obtained from a woman between 18 and 30 years old in good health.

The V gene is TRBV7-2, the J gene TRBJ2-2; D not resolved. V was clipped by 5 bases and J by 1 base, with 5 bases between them. CDR3 length: 13 residues. Germline-derived CDR1 and CDR2 are SGHTA and FQGNSA. CDR3 in amino acids: CASSPRNTGELFF. CDR3 DNA: TGTGCCAGCAGCCCCCGGAACACCGGGGAGCTGTTTTTT.

This clone was seen only a few times. The chain has TRBV29-1 and TRBJ1-1, with D unclear. V was shortened by 4 bases and J by 1 base, with 10 bases between the two germline ends. CDR1 and CDR2 from the germline V gene are SQVTM and ANQGSEA. The CDR3 has 13 residues. CDR3 sequence reads: CSVAMGENTEAFF. The CDR3, as DNA: TGCAGCGTTGCAATGGGCGAGAACACTGAAGCTTTCTTT.

The chain carries TRBV7-6 and TRBJ2-1; 7 bases are shared with TRBD2. This CDR3 has 16 amino acids. The junction had 14 bases not matched to a gene; V was cut back by 1 base and J by 11 bases. From germline, CDR1 is SGHVS and CDR2 FNYEAQ. CDR3 sequence reads: CASSLETGLVLVKQFF. The CDR3 nucleotides are TGTGCCAGCAGCTTAGAGACTGGACTAGTCCTTGTGAAGCAGTTCTTC.

This clone has more than one count but fewer than ten. The gene calls are TRBV7-9 and TRBJ2-3, with 10 bases identical to TRBD2. This CDR3 contains 16 residues. The J segment lost 5 bases and the V segment lost 5 bases, leaving 10 bases of the junction unmatched. Per the germline V gene, CDR1 is SEHNR and CDR2 is FQNEAQ (reference sequence). The CDR3 DNA is TGTGCCAGCAGCGATCTAGCGGGAGTTGAAATAGATACGCAGTATTTT. Translated, it gives CASSDLAGVEIDTQYF.

The J gene is TRBJ1-1, the V gene TRBV18, with unresolved D. The V gene's germline CDR1 is KGHSH and CDR2 LQKENI. This CDR3 spans 12 amino acids. V was trimmed by 4 bases and J by 5 bases, leaving 8 bases between them. CDR3 nucleotides: TGTGCCAGCTCACGGGAGTATACTGAAGCTTTCTTT. Translation: CASSREYTEAFF.

This clone has just a few counts. The CDR3 reads CASSQNRGRTEAFF. CDR3 bases: TGTGCCAGCAGCCAAAACAGGGGGAGGACTGAAGCTTTCTTT. The chain uses TRBV14 and TRBJ1-1; 8 bases align to TRBD1. The CDR3 spans 14 residues. Germline CDR1 is SGHDN and CDR2 is FVKESK. The V and J ends lost 2 bases and 5 bases, in that order; junction bases with no gene match: 4.

Only a few counts were recorded for this clone. The chain has TRBV5-1 and TRBJ2-7; TRBD2 is a possible D gene (5 bases). This CDR3 is built from 15 residues. CDR1 and CDR2 from the germline V gene are SGHRS and YFSETQ. V shed 0 bases and J shed 1 base, with 11 bases lying between them. CDR3 amino acids: CASSLVSGPSYEQYF. DNA of the CDR3: TGCGCCAGCAGCTTGGTGAGCGGTCCATCCTACGAGCAGTACTTC.

A few counts support this clone. This rearrangement joins TRBV5-5 to TRBJ1-5; TRBD1 agrees at 11 bases. CDR3 length: 16 residues. The V and J ends lost 3 bases and 5 bases, in that order; junction bases with no gene match: 7. Germline assignment: CDR1 SGHKS and CDR2 YYEKEE (reference sequence). The chain's CDR3 is CASSSPPGQGDQPQHF. The CDR3 DNA follows: TGTGCCAGCAGCTCACCCCCGGGACAGGGGGATCAGCCCCAGCATTTT. Combining the CDR3 with reference TRBV5-5 and TRBJ1-5 gives the whole variable domain DAGVTQSPTHLIKTRGQQVTLRCSPISGHKSVSWYQQVLGQGPQFIFQYYEKEERGRGNFPDRFSARQFPNYSSELNVNALLLGDSALYLCASSSPPGQGDQPQHFGDGTRLSIL.

This clone came up a few times. This rearrangement joins TRBV4-2 to TRBJ1-5; 7 nucleotides match TRBD1. Germline CDR1 and CDR2: LGHNA and YNFKEQ. With 4 bases clipped from V and 4 bases from J, the junction kept 4 bases outside the gene matches. The CDR3 runs 14 residues. The CDR3 coding sequence is TGTGCCAGCAGCCCAGGACAGGTAAATCAGCCCCAGCATTTT. This gives the protein CASSPGQVNQPQHF.

The chain has TRBV6-5 and TRBJ2-3; D is unclear. CDR1 is MNHEY, CDR2 SVGAGI, per germline. The CDR3 length is 15 residues. Trimming stripped 0 bases from V and 2 bases from J, with 9 bases between. The DNA for the CDR3 is TGTGCCAGCAGTTACTCTGGCAGACTCACAGATACGCAGTATTTT. This encodes CASSYSGRLTDTQYF.

This clone was observed a handful of times. This chain joins TRBV7-2 and TRBJ2-1, with TRBD2 matching 8 bases. Germline V gives CDR1 SGHTA, CDR2 FQGNSA. The junction had 5 bases not matched to a gene; V was cut back by 5 bases and J by 2 bases. The CDR3 is 15 residues long. CDR3 amino acids: CASSLSGRPYNEQFF. In nucleotides, the CDR3 is TGTGCCAGCAGCCTAAGCGGGAGACCCTACAATGAGCAGTTCTTC.

This clone occurred a few times. V usage is TRBV10-3 and J usage is TRBJ2-3; TRBD2 matches 9 bases. CDR1 ENHRY and CDR2 SYGVKD come from the germline V gene. The V and J ends lost 2 bases and 5 bases, in that order; junction bases with no gene match: 5. This CDR3 spans 15 amino acids. The CDR3 region has the DNA TGTGCCATCAGTGAGAGTAGCGGGAGTTTAGATACGCAGTATTTT. Its translation is CAISESSGSLDTQYF.

The rearrangement uses TRBV5-1 and TRBJ2-7, with D tentatively TRBD1 (6 bases). With 4 bases removed from V and 0 bases from J, the gap between germline ends came to 17 bases. Germline CDR1 SGHRS, CDR2 YFSETQ. This CDR3 has 16 residues. The CDR3 bases are TGCGCCAGCAGCGGCGGAACAGGGATCAGCTCCTACGAGCAGTACTTC. Translated: CASSGGTGISSYEQYF.